The 29 T cell receptor beta chains presented below share a single source sample, sequenced in a study of identifying expanded T cells in peripheral blood. Some clones are missing from TCRdb's copy, which holds only in-frame ones; the method was immunoSEQ multiplex PCR. This table has about 100,000 clones, about 90% appearing once. The material sequenced was blood. All receptors come from a person aged 18 to 70 in good health.

V gene TRBV7-2 combines with J gene TRBJ2-4, with 7 bases lining up with TRBD1. V dropped 5 bases and J dropped 6; count of bases not matched to a gene: 4. The germline gives CDR1 SGHTA, CDR2 FQGNSA. There are 13 residues in the CDR3. The CDR3 protein is CASSPRQGNIQYF. CDR3 coding DNA: TGTGCCAGCAGCCCTCGACAGGGAAACATTCAGTACTTC. The entire variable domain, with the rest obtained from reference TRBV7-2 and TRBJ2-4, is as follows: GAGVSQSPSNKVTEKGKDVELRCDPISGHTALYWYRQSLGQGLEFLIYFQGNSAPDKSGLPSDRFSAERTGGSVSTLTIQRTQQEDSAVYLCASSPRQGNIQYFGAGTRLSVL.

This clone was observed a single time. The rearrangement joins TRBV29-1 to TRBJ1-2; TRBD1 is a possible D gene (5 bases). Trimming took off 4 bases at V and 7 bases at J, with 13 bases between the two ends. The germline V gene has CDR1 SQVTM and CDR2 ANQGSEA. CDR3 length: 12 amino acids. CDR3 protein: CSVGKGPTGYTF. The DNA of the CDR3 is TGCAGCGTTGGGAAGGGACCGACTGGCTACACCTTC. Full variable domain (outside the CDR3, taken from reference TRBV29-1 and TRBJ1-2): SAVISQKPSRDICQRGTSLTIQCQVDSQVTMMFWYRQQPGQSLTLIATANQGSEATYESGFVIDKFPISRPNLTFSTLTVSNMSPEDSSIYLCSVGKGPTGYTFGSGTRLTVV.

V usage is TRBV7-3 and J usage is TRBJ1-1; maybe TRBD1 (5 bases). V lost 5 bases and J lost 1, with 14 bases in between. The germline V gene encodes CDR1 SGHTA and CDR2 FQGTGA. CDR3 length equals 15 residues. CDR3 residues: CASSPLTAGNTEAFF. The CDR3 DNA reads TGTGCCAGCAGCCCCCTGACAGCGGGGAACACTGAAGCTTTCTTT.

The chain couples TRBV29-1 to TRBJ1-4; a possible D gene is TRBD1 (6 bases). The CDR3 is made up of 14 amino acids. The V and J ends lost 7 bases and 3 bases respectively, with 15 bases between them. CDR1 SQVTM and CDR2 ANQGSEA come from the germline V gene. CDR3 in amino acids: CSAKSQGSNEKLFF. In nucleotides, the CDR3 is TGCAGCGCTAAATCTCAGGGGTCTAATGAAAAACTGTTTTTT.

In its sample, this clone was seen once. The chain joins TRBV5-4 to TRBJ2-7; 7 bases are a match to TRBD1. The germline V gene encodes CDR1 SGHNT and CDR2 YYREEE (reference sequence). This CDR3 region has 15 residues. V lost 1 base, J lost 3 bases, and 7 bases stayed unmatched. As DNA, the CDR3 is TGTGCCAGCAGCTTGTCGGCAGGGGGTAACTACGAGCAGTACTTC. Protein: CASSLSAGGNYEQYF.

This chain joins TRBV18 and TRBJ1-6, with D possibly being TRBD1 (5 bases). Trimming shortened V by 4 bases and J by 9 bases, and 13 bases separated the two germline ends. The CDR3 extends over 14 amino acids. Germline V gene data show CDR1 as KGHSH and CDR2 as LQKENI. For the CDR3, the DNA is TGTGCCAGCTCACGCAGCAGGGAGGGTTCACCCCTCCACTTT. This sequence encodes CASSRSREGSPLHF.

This sequence joins TRBV16 and TRBJ1-1; unclear D gene. The CDR3 runs to 13 residues. Germline CDR1 and CDR2: KGHSY and FQNENV. V was cut by 0 bases and J by 11 bases, with 13 bases left in between. This chain's CDR3 is CASSQSTQRVAFF. CDR3 bases: TGTGCCAGCAGCCAATCGACACAACGGGTGGCTTTCTTT.

This clone has more than one count but fewer than ten. The chain links TRBV5-4 to TRBJ2-3; 8 nucleotides agree with TRBD1. The CDR3 loop spans 13 amino acids. Germline V lookup: CDR1 SGHNT, CDR2 YYREEE (reference sequence). Trimming cost V 8 bases and J 1 base; bases outside gene matches: 3. The CDR3 protein is CARSTGGTDTQYF. In DNA, the CDR3 is TGTGCCAGGTCGACAGGGGGCACAGATACGCAGTATTTT.

The rearrangement joins TRBV10-3 to TRBJ1-6, with D possibly matching TRBD1 (5 bases). The CDR3 is 16 amino acids. Looked up from germline, CDR1 is ENHRY and CDR2 is SYGVKD. V was shortened by 3 bases and J by 8 bases, with 17 bases between the two germline ends. CDR3 loop: CAISDTGGSRDSPLHF. The DNA for the CDR3 is TGTGCCATCAGTGATACGGGGGGTTCAAGGGATTCACCCCTCCACTTT.

This sequence joins TRBV9 and TRBJ1-2, with D maybe TRBD1 (5 bases). This CDR3 has 14 residues. Germline V lookup: CDR1 SGDLS, CDR2 YYNGEE. The ends were cut back, 0 bases at V and 3 bases at J, with 9 bases in the middle. The CDR3 sequence is CASSVDPGYYGYTF. The CDR3 DNA reads as TGTGCCAGCAGCGTAGATCCAGGGTACTATGGCTACACCTTC. The variable domain in full, with the rest retrieved from reference TRBV9 and TRBJ1-2, is DSGVTQTPKHLITATGQRVTLRCSPRSGDLSVYWYQQSLDQGLQFLIQYYNGEERAKGNILERFSAQQFPDLHSELNLSSLELGDSALYFCASSVDPGYYGYTFGSGTRLTVV.

The chain's CDR3 is CASSQGVQGIYEQYF. For the CDR3, the DNA is TGCGCCAGCAGCCAGGGGGTCCAGGGAATCTACGAGCAGTACTTC. The J gene is TRBJ2-7, the V gene TRBV4-1; D possibly matches TRBD1 or TRBD2 (5 bases each). The CDR3 consists of 15 residues. With 3 bases removed from V and 3 bases from J, the gap between germline ends came to 15 bases. CDR1 MGHRA and CDR2 YSYEKL come from the germline V gene.

The chain couples TRBV19 to TRBJ1-2, with unresolved D. The CDR3 contains 13 residues. Germline V gene data show CDR1 as LNHDA and CDR2 as SQIVND (reference sequence). The ends were cut back, 8 bases at V and 0 bases at J, with 10 bases in the middle. CDR3 sequence: CASSRETNYGYTF. Written as DNA, the CDR3 is TGTGCCAGTTCCCGGGAGACTAACTATGGCTACACCTTC.

Within the sample, this clone is large. The chain is built from TRBV27 and TRBJ2-1, with D possibly called TRBD1 or TRBD2 (5 bases each). Germline assignment: CDR1 MNHEY and CDR2 SMNVEV (reference sequence). This CDR3 comprises 13 residues. Trimming removed 10 bases at V and 5 bases at J, with 15 bases between. The CDR3 coding sequence is TGTGCCATCTCGAGGGGCGTAAACAATGAGCAGTTCTTC. Translating gives CAISRGVNNEQFF.

This sequence joins TRBV11-2 and TRBJ2-7, with D perhaps assigned TRBD1 or TRBD2 (5 bases each). CDR3 length: 16 amino acids. Trimming took 0 bases from V and 3 from J, leaving 15 bases between them. CDR1 is SGHAT, CDR2 FQNNGV, per germline. In nucleotides, the CDR3 is TGTGCCAGCAGCTTAGAGGGGCAGGGCCGGGGCTACGAGCAGTACTTC. It codes for CASSLEGQGRGYEQYF.

The chain carries TRBV5-6 and TRBJ1-6, with 9 bases lining up with TRBD1. The CDR3 is 14 residues long. The trim removed 4 bases at V and 10 bases at J, leaving 6 bases unmatched. CDR1 is SGHDT, CDR2 YYEEEE, per germline. The CDR3 bases are TGTGCCAGCAGCCCGGGACAGGGAAGGTCACCCCTCCACTTT. Encoded protein: CASSPGQGRSPLHF.

The genes are TRBV4-3 and TRBJ2-2, with a possible D match to TRBD1 (5 bases). Germline V lookup: CDR1 LGHNA, CDR2 YSLEER. This CDR3 comprises 14 residues. V was clipped by 5 bases and J by 6 bases, with 13 bases between them. CDR3 nucleotides: TGCGCCAGCAGCGATCAGGGTTGGGCCGGGGAGCTGTTTTTT. Translation gives CASSDQGWAGELFF.

The genes are TRBV7-9 and TRBJ1-1; unclear D gene. V shed 1 base and J shed 2 bases, with 8 bases lying between them. The CDR3 extends over 14 amino acids. CDR1 SEHNR and CDR2 FQNEAQ come from the germline V gene (reference sequence). The CDR3 nucleotides are TGTGCCAGCAGCTTAGACGGGCTTAACACTGAAGCTTTCTTT. It specifies CASSLDGLNTEAFF.

The chain combines TRBV7-8 with TRBJ1-2; D uncertain. There are 13 residues in the CDR3. CDR1 and CDR2 from the germline V gene are SGHVS and FQNEAQ. Trimming took off 1 base at V and 6 bases at J, with 9 bases between the two ends. The CDR3 region is CASSLEVGNGYTF. The CDR3, as DNA: TGTGCCAGCAGCTTAGAAGTGGGTAATGGCTACACCTTC.

This clone was seen once. CDR3 residues: CASSGQVGDGYTF. The DNA of the CDR3 is TGTGCCAGCAGTGGACAGGTCGGTGATGGCTACACCTTC. The rearrangement uses TRBV6-5 and TRBJ1-2, with 7 bases lining up with TRBD1. CDR1 MNHEY and CDR2 SVGAGI come from the germline V gene. The CDR3 has 13 residues. Trimming at V came to 5 bases and at J to 6 bases, leaving 6 bases not matched to a gene.

The chain couples TRBV6-5 to TRBJ1-5; TRBD1 matches 8 bases. CDR3 length: 15 residues. The ends lost 6 bases at V and 2 bases at J; junction bases unmatched: 6. Germline CDR1 MNHEY, CDR2 SVGAGI. CDR3 bases: TGTGCCAGCAGAAATCAGGGGGCGGGCAATCAGCCCCAGCATTTT. Residues: CASRNQGAGNQPQHF.

This chain uses TRBV10-2 with TRBJ2-2, with 8 bases that match TRBD2. V trimming: 2 bases; J trimming: 7 bases; junction bases outside the gene matches: 0. The CDR3 loop spans 13 amino acids. CDR1 WSHSY and CDR2 SAAADI come from the germline V gene. This CDR3 is CASSEAGGGELFF. Here the CDR3 DNA reads TGCGCCAGCAGTGAGGCGGGGGGCGGGGAGCTGTTTTTT.

The chain couples TRBV6-1 to TRBJ2-7, with D tentatively TRBD1 or TRBD2 (6 bases each). This CDR3 spans 15 amino acids. Germline-derived CDR1 and CDR2 are MNHNS and SASEGT. Trimming cost V 2 bases and J 6 bases, with 17 bases left between them. The CDR3 DNA follows: TGTGCCAGCAGTGAACTTTTCCTGAGGGGGGTCGAGCAGTACTTC. It yields the protein CASSELFLRGVEQYF.

The J gene is TRBJ2-1, the V gene TRBV7-9; TRBD1 aligns across 9 bases. Germline CDR1 is SEHNR and CDR2 is FQNEAQ (reference sequence). There are 17 residues in the CDR3. Losses at the gene ends were 0 bases for V and 5 bases for J; bases not matched to a gene: 8. The CDR3 is CASSLAPAYRGHNEQFF. Here the CDR3 DNA reads TGTGCCAGCAGCTTAGCCCCGGCGTACAGGGGGCACAATGAGCAGTTCTTC.

This chain joins TRBV14 and TRBJ2-3; no clear D. The CDR3 is 14 amino acids. The V end was cut by 3 bases, the J end by 10 bases, with 17 bases between. In germline, CDR1 is SGHDN, CDR2 FVKESK. This CDR3 is CASSQNWKGDAQYF. DNA for the CDR3: TGTGCCAGCAGCCAGAACTGGAAGGGTGACGCGCAGTATTTT.

This chain joins TRBV5-1 and TRBJ2-2, with a weak D call TRBD1 (5 bases). This CDR3 has 15 amino acids. The germline V gene has CDR1 SGHRS and CDR2 YFSETQ. V was trimmed by 0 bases and J by 4 bases, leaving 10 bases between them. The CDR3 reads CASSLDQGTTGELFF. CDR3 bases: TGCGCCAGCAGCTTGGATCAGGGTACCACCGGGGAGCTGTTTTTT.

The chain carries TRBV18 and TRBJ2-2; 9 bases agree with TRBD1. CDR1 is KGHSH, CDR2 LQKENI, per germline. This CDR3 spans 16 amino acids. Trimming at V came to 3 bases and at J to 3 bases, leaving 5 bases not matched to a gene. The CDR3 sequence is CASSPAGTGYTGELFF. The CDR3, as DNA: TGTGCCAGCTCACCGGCCGGGACAGGGTACACCGGGGAGCTGTTTTTT.

The chain has TRBV5-4 and TRBJ2-1; no definite D call. This CDR3 has 14 residues. Trimming cost V 4 bases and J 0 bases, with 8 bases left between them. Germline lookup yields CDR1 SGHNT and CDR2 YYREEE (reference sequence). CDR3: CASSRSSSYNEQFF. The CDR3 DNA reads as TGTGCCAGCAGCCGTTCGAGCTCCTACAATGAGCAGTTCTTC.

This clone was counted only a few times. V usage is TRBV2 and J usage is TRBJ1-5; the D is unclear. Germline CDR1 SNHLY, CDR2 FYNNEI. Trimming shortened V by 8 bases and J by 4 bases, and 6 bases separated the two germline ends. The CDR3 sequence is 11 residues long. The CDR3 coding sequence is TGTGCCAGCCAGGAAAATCAGCCCCAGCATTTT. Protein sequence: CASQENQPQHF.

In this sample, this clone is medium-sized. The chain uses TRBV4-1 and TRBJ2-7; D might be TRBD1 (6 bases). V was trimmed by 0 bases and J by 5 bases, leaving 14 bases between them. The CDR3 runs 15 residues. Per the germline V gene, CDR1 is MGHRA and CDR2 is YSYEKL. The chain's CDR3 is CASSQDENRVNEQYF. CDR3 bases: TGCGCCAGCAGCCAAGATGAGAACAGGGTAAACGAGCAGTACTTC.